Presented here are 26 T cell receptor beta chains from one specimen sequenced in a study of T cell repertoires in cytomegalovirus infection. Antigen specificity for these receptors is unknown. Each CDR3 protein gets one entry after TCRdb re-called the reads with MiXCR. Among fewer than 1,000,000 distinct CDR3 sequences listed, around 32% were seen once. The source was cultured CD8+ T cells from PBMCs, collected from culture after CMV antigen stimulation. These receptors came from a human donor in good health (CMV status not recorded). Some clones in this sample may be carry-over from other donors' samples.

V usage is TRBV6-1 and J usage is TRBJ2-3, with unresolved D. Germline loops: CDR1 MNHNS, CDR2 SASEGT. Trimming shortened V by 2 bases and J by 1 base, and 7 bases separated the two germline ends. The CDR3 sequence is 14 residues long. This CDR3 reads CASSEWVRTDTQYF. The CDR3 coding sequence is TGTGCCAGCAGTGAATGGGTCCGCACAGATACGCAGTATTTT.

The chain carries TRBV27 and TRBJ1-6, with 10 bases identical to TRBD1. Trimming took 2 bases from V and 9 from J; bases not matched to a gene: 1. The CDR3 sequence is 14 residues long. Germline V gene data show CDR1 as MNHEY and CDR2 as SMNVEV (reference sequence). CDR3: CASSLDRGLSPLHF. In DNA form, the CDR3 reads TGTGCCAGCAGTTTAGACAGGGGGCTTTCACCCCTCCACTTT.

This clonotype occurred a few times. This sequence joins TRBV24-1 and TRBJ2-1; D unresolved. The CDR3 runs 15 residues. From germline, CDR1 is KGHDR and CDR2 SFDVKD. Between the trimmed V and J ends, which lost 3 bases and 0 bases, there was a span of 8 bases. The chain's CDR3 is CATSDPGSSYNEQFF. The CDR3 DNA reads as TGTGCCACCAGTGATCCCGGCAGCTCCTACAATGAGCAGTTCTTC.

This chain links TRBV14 with TRBJ1-2; no firm D call. Trimming cost V 1 base and J 4 bases, with 13 bases left between them. The CDR3 length is 15 residues. Germline CDR1 SGHDN, CDR2 FVKESK. This CDR3 is CASSQGAGGGYGYTF. The CDR3 DNA follows: TGTGCCAGCAGCCAAGGGGCAGGAGGCGGCTATGGCTACACCTTC.

This clonotype showed up just a few times. J is TRBJ2-7 and V is TRBV7-9; perhaps TRBD2 as D (6 bases). Trimming stripped 5 bases from V and 5 bases from J, with 16 bases between. Germline-derived CDR1 and CDR2 are SEHNR and FQNEAQ (reference sequence). The CDR3 has 14 residues. In DNA form, the CDR3 reads TGTGCCAGCAGCGCCCTTAGGAGGGGAGACGAGCAGTACGTC. Translating gives CASSALRRGDEQYV.

This clonotype was observed at least ten times. The chain combines TRBV7-8 with TRBJ2-1, with D possibly TRBD2 on 5 matching bases. The CDR3 runs 16 residues. V dropped 3 bases and J dropped 4 bases, with 16 bases sitting between them. Germline-derived CDR1 and CDR2 are SGHVS and FQNEAQ. The CDR3 DNA reads TGTGCCAGCAGCTTTAAGGCGTTCGGGGTTTACAATGAGCAGTTCTTC. It yields the protein CASSFKAFGVYNEQFF.

This clonotype turned up a few times. This rearrangement joins TRBV12-3 or TRBV12-4 to TRBJ1-5, with 7 positions matching TRBD1. The J segment lost 3 bases and the V segment lost 4 bases, leaving 6 bases of the junction unmatched. This CDR3 is built from 15 residues. In DNA, the CDR3 is TGTGCCAGCAGTTATAGGGACAGACCCAATCAGCCCCAGCATTTT. Its protein product is CASSYRDRPNQPQHF.

This clonotype was counted once. The V gene is TRBV27, the J gene TRBJ2-5, with D possibly TRBD1 on 6 matching bases. The germline V gene has CDR1 MNHEY and CDR2 SMNVEV (reference sequence). This CDR3 is built from 13 residues. The V end was cut by 5 bases, the J end by 4 bases, with 11 bases between. CDR3 residues: CASSPDSGETQYF. Here the CDR3 DNA reads TGTGCCAGCAGTCCGGACAGTGGAGAGACCCAGTACTTC.

The J gene is TRBJ2-3, the V gene TRBV7-9; 15 positions agree with TRBD2. The junction had 9 bases not matched to a gene; V was cut back by 7 bases and J by 7 bases. CDR1 is SEHNR and CDR2 is FQNEAQ in the germline V gene (reference sequence). The CDR3 is 16 amino acids. The CDR3 nucleotides are TGTGCCAGCATGGGAGGACTAGCGGGGGGGCGACATACGCAGTATTTT. It is translated as CASMGGLAGGRHTQYF.

This clonotype was seen only a few times. The gene calls are TRBV27 and TRBJ1-4; tentatively, D is TRBD1 (5 bases). The CDR3 is made up of 14 amino acids. V gave up 5 bases and J gave up 4 bases, with 11 bases separating them. CDR1 is MNHEY and CDR2 is SMNVEV in the germline V gene (reference sequence). DNA for the CDR3: TGTGCCAGCAGTATCCGACAGTATAATGAAAAACTGTTTTTT. It specifies CASSIRQYNEKLFF.

DNA of the CDR3: TGTGCCAGCAGCTTGGAATGGGACAGGGGTGGTAGCACCGGGGAGCTGTTTTTT. It codes for CASSLEWDRGGSTGELFF. The chain has TRBV5-6 and TRBJ2-2, with 10 bases identical to TRBD1. The CDR3 is 18 amino acids. Germline CDR1 reads SGHDT; CDR2 reads YYEEEE. V shed 0 bases and J 4 bases; nucleotides not matched to a gene: 9.

The genes are TRBV19 and TRBJ1-1; 7 bases are a match to TRBD1. Germline loops: CDR1 LNHDA, CDR2 SQIVND (reference sequence). V lost 9 bases and J lost 6; bases outside the gene matches: 10. The CDR3 spans 13 residues. The DNA of the CDR3 is TGTGCCAGCACTACAGGGGATTTGCCTGAAGCTTTCTTT. Its protein product is CASTTGDLPEAFF.

The chain has TRBV27 and TRBJ1-2; D not certain. The V end lost 4 bases, the J end lost 8 bases, and 14 bases lay between the germline ends. Germline V gene sequence: CDR1 MNHEY, CDR2 SMNVEV (reference sequence). This CDR3 has 13 residues. CDR3 residues: CASSWAPSKGYTF. CDR3 sequence (DNA): TGTGCCAGCAGTTGGGCTCCCTCTAAGGGCTACACCTTC.

In its sample, this clonotype was seen many times. V gene TRBV4-1 combines with J gene TRBJ2-7; D might be TRBD2 (6 bases). V was clipped by 7 bases and J by 2 bases, with 9 bases between them. CDR3 length: 12 residues. Germline V gene sequence: CDR1 MGHRA, CDR2 YSYEKL. The CDR3 loop is CASTGETYEQYF. The CDR3 coding sequence is TGCGCCAGCACGGGGGAAACCTACGAGCAGTACTTC.

This chain links TRBV13 with TRBJ2-5, with D possibly TRBD2 on 5 matching bases. V lost 5 bases, J lost 5 bases, and 12 bases lay in between. CDR3 length: 13 amino acids. Germline V gene sequence: CDR1 PRHDT, CDR2 FYEKMQ (reference sequence). CDR3 in amino acids: CASSVGVWETQYF. The CDR3 bases are TGTGCCAGCAGCGTCGGGGTATGGGAGACCCAGTACTTC. Combining the CDR3 with reference TRBV13 and TRBJ2-5 gives the whole variable domain AAGVIQSPRHLIKEKRETATLKCYPIPRHDTVYWYQQGPGQDPQFLISFYEKMQSDKGSIPDRFSAQQFSDYHSELNMSSLELGDSALYFCASSVGVWETQYFGPGTRLLVL.

This clonotype has only a few counts. The chain uses TRBV7-3 and TRBJ1-6, with 8 bases identical to TRBD1. Germline V gene lookup returns CDR1 SGHTA and CDR2 FQGTGA. The CDR3 loop spans 16 amino acids. V shed 2 bases, J shed 4 bases, and the junction held 4 bases outside the gene matches. CDR3 protein: CASSLSGGRYNSPLHF. For the CDR3, the DNA is TGTGCCAGCAGCTTATCAGGGGGCAGGTATAATTCACCCCTCCACTTT.

This clonotype appeared a few times. J is TRBJ2-7 and V is TRBV12-3 or TRBV12-4; D is unresolved. V was pared by 1 base and J by 6 bases, with 7 bases between. The CDR3 sequence is 12 residues long. The CDR3 reads CASSLVLFEQYF. DNA of the CDR3: TGTGCCAGCAGTTTAGTGCTTTTCGAGCAGTACTTC.

This clonotype turned up a few times. The genes are TRBV2 and TRBJ2-2, with a possible D match to TRBD1 (8 bases). Looked up from germline, CDR1 is SNHLY and CDR2 is FYNNEI. The CDR3 is 16 residues long. V was cut by 8 bases and J by 2 bases, with 18 bases left in between. CDR3 in amino acids: CASLGGTGANTGELFF. CDR3 nucleotide sequence: TGTGCCAGCTTGGGGGGGACAGGAGCCAACACCGGGGAGCTGTTTTTT.

Remarks on this clonotype: A clone one base away is much larger, so this may be a read error. Written as DNA, the CDR3 is TGTGCCAGCAGCGGAACAGGGGTGGCTGACTACACCTTC. It is translated as CASSGTGVADYTF. The chain couples TRBV7-8 to TRBJ1-2; 7 bases agree with TRBD1. CDR3 size: 13 residues. Unmatched junction bases numbered 10, after V lost 5 bases and J lost 10 bases. Germline V gives CDR1 SGHVS, CDR2 FQNEAQ.

V gene TRBV19 combines with J gene TRBJ1-2; D is uncertain. This CDR3 is 17 amino acids long. Germline V gives CDR1 LNHDA, CDR2 SQIVND (reference sequence). Trimming removed 3 bases at V and 4 bases at J, with 21 bases between. CDR3 nucleotide sequence: TGTGCCAGTAGTATTCGTCAGACAACTAGGCCCGGCTATGGCTACACCTTC. Protein: CASSIRQTTRPGYGYTF.

J is TRBJ2-1 and V is TRBV25-1, with no clear D. There are 15 residues in the CDR3. The ends were cut back, 2 bases at V and 4 bases at J, with 12 bases in the middle. Per the germline V gene, CDR1 is MGHDK and CDR2 is SYGVNS. As DNA, the CDR3 is TGTGCCAGCAGTGAAGGGCTAGGCTGGTACAATGAGCAGTTCTTC. Translation gives CASSEGLGWYNEQFF.

The V gene is TRBV29-1, the J gene TRBJ2-5; D is possibly TRBD1 (6 bases). Germline V CDR1 and CDR2: SQVTM, ANQGSEA. The V end was cut by 5 bases, the J end by 1 base, with 17 bases between. This CDR3 spans 15 amino acids. The CDR3 loop reads CSVQKGNRAQETQYF. The CDR3 DNA reads TGCAGCGTTCAGAAAGGGAACAGGGCCCAAGAGACCCAGTACTTC.

This clonotype was counted ten times or more. The chain links TRBV7-2 to TRBJ2-3; D is unclear. The V gene lost 5 bases and the J gene lost 6 bases, with 9 bases spanning the gap. There are 12 residues in the CDR3. Germline CDR1 is SGHTA and CDR2 is FQGNSA. The CDR3 coding sequence is TGTGCCAGCAGCCGGACGTGGGATACGCAGTATTTT. It codes for CASSRTWDTQYF.

The table lists this clonotype with a few counts. The chain links TRBV6-2 or TRBV6-3 to TRBJ2-1; no firm D call. The length of the CDR3 is 15 residues. The V end lost 4 bases, the J end lost 0 bases, and 10 bases lay between the germline ends. Germline V gives CDR1 MNHEY, CDR2 SVGEGT. CDR3 bases: TGTGCCAGCAGTTTAAACCCCAGCTCCTACAATGAGCAGTTCTTC. It specifies CASSLNPSSYNEQFF.

The chain couples TRBV4-1 to TRBJ1-2; the D gene is possibly TRBD1 (6 bases). In germline, CDR1 is MGHRA, CDR2 YSYEKL. Trimming took 0 bases from V and 4 from J, leaving 12 bases between them. The length of the CDR3 is 15 residues. This CDR3 reads CASSQDPGAGYGYTF. The CDR3 nucleotides read TGCGCCAGCAGCCAAGATCCGGGGGCGGGCTATGGCTACACCTTC.

The chain has TRBV2 and TRBJ2-7; tentatively, D is TRBD2 (7 bases). Deletions cut 0 bases from V and 5 bases from J, with 11 bases between. Germline V gene data show CDR1 as SNHLY and CDR2 as FYNNEI. The CDR3 spans 14 residues. Here the CDR3 DNA reads TGTGCCAGCAGTGAAGCGGGGGGGCCAGACGAGCAGTACTTC. Amino acid sequence: CASSEAGGPDEQYF.